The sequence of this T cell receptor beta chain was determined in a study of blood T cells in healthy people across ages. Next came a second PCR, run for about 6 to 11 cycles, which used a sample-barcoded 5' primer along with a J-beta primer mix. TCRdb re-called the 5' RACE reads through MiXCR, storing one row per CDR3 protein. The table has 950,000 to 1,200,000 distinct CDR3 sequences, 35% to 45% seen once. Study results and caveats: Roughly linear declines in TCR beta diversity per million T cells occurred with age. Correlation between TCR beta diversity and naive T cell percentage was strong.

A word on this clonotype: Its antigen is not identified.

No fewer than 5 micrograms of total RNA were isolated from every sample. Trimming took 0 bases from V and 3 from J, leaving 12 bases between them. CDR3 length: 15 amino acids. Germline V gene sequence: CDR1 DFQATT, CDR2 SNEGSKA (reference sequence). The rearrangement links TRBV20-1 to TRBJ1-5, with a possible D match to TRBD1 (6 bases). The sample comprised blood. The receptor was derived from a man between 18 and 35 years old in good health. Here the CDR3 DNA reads TGCAGTGCTAGAGAGTATCGGACAGACAATCAGCCCCAGCATTTT. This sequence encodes CSAREYRTDNQPQHF.